This passage covers 31 T cell receptor beta chains from one sample sequenced in a study of cytomegalovirus exposure and HLA in healthy donors. The PCR made use of 60 Vbeta and 13 Jbeta primers. Some clones are missing from TCRdb's copy, which holds only in-frame ones; the method was immunoSEQ multiplex PCR. The table includes 75,000 to 100,000 clones, 69% detected once. Sequences were obtained from PBMCs. These TCRs come from a female donor in good health and CMV-seronegative.

The rearrangement joins TRBV30 to TRBJ1-6; perhaps TRBD1 as D (5 bases). The ends were cut back, 3 bases at V and 8 bases at J, with 14 bases in the middle. The CDR3 spans 14 residues. Germline CDR1 GTSNPN, CDR2 SVGIG (reference sequence). The DNA for the CDR3 is TGTGCCTGGAGGGGGGGGAGTTGGGATTCACCCCTCCACTTT. Translated: CAWRGGSWDSPLHF.

The rearrangement links TRBV18 to TRBJ2-3, with D maybe TRBD1 (6 bases). The CDR3 runs 18 residues. Trimming cost V 4 bases and J 2 bases, with 22 bases left between them. The germline V gene has CDR1 KGHSH and CDR2 LQKENI. The CDR3 here is CASSRLIQGGGNTDTQYF. Here the CDR3 DNA reads TGTGCCAGCTCACGGCTTATACAGGGTGGAGGAAACACAGATACGCAGTATTTT. Based on the CDR3 plus reference TRBV18 and TRBJ2-3, the full variable domain is NAGVMQNPRHLVRRRGQEARLRCSPMKGHSHVYWYRQLPEEGLKFMVYLQKENIIDESGMPKERFSAEFPKEGPSILRIQQVVRGDSAAYFCASSRLIQGGGNTDTQYFGPGTRLTVL.

This clone came up once. The rearrangement uses TRBV7-2 and TRBJ2-3, with D tentatively TRBD1 (6 bases). The CDR3 totals 16 residues. CDR1 and CDR2 (germline): SGHTA, FQGNSA. Trimming removed 5 bases from V and 0 bases from J, with 15 bases in between. CDR3 protein: CASSKPRGHSTDTQYF. CDR3 nucleotide sequence: TGTGCCAGCAGCAAGCCCAGGGGACACAGCACAGATACGCAGTATTTT.

This rearrangement joins TRBV7-8 to TRBJ1-5, with D perhaps matching TRBD1 (6 bases). The V gene lost 5 bases and the J gene lost 2 bases, with 10 bases spanning the gap. The CDR3 is 14 residues long. Germline V gene sequence: CDR1 SGHVS, CDR2 FQNEAQ. For the CDR3, the DNA is TGTGCCAGCAGCAACAGGGTTGGCAATCAGCCCCAGCATTTT. Amino acids: CASSNRVGNQPQHF.

V usage is TRBV29-1 and J usage is TRBJ1-1; tentatively, D is TRBD1 (5 bases). V shed 4 bases and J shed 3 bases, with 9 bases lying between them. The CDR3 extends over 12 amino acids. Looked up from germline, CDR1 is SQVTM and CDR2 is ANQGSEA. CDR3 sequence: CSVGGEDTEAFF. CDR3 nucleotide sequence: TGCAGCGTTGGGGGGGAGGACACTGAAGCTTTCTTT.

The J gene is TRBJ1-3, the V gene TRBV9, with D possibly TRBD1 on 6 matching bases. Germline V CDR1 and CDR2: SGDLS, YYNGEE. The CDR3 has 15 amino acids. The ends were cut back, 3 bases at V and 0 bases at J, with 10 bases in the middle. The CDR3 DNA follows: TGTGCCAGCAGCGGACGGGACAACTCTGGAAACACCATATATTTT. This sequence encodes CASSGRDNSGNTIYF.

J is TRBJ1-5 and V is TRBV2; 7 bases align to TRBD1. This CDR3 comprises 18 residues. Germline V CDR1 and CDR2: SNHLY, FYNNEI. The junction had 16 bases not matched to a gene; V was cut back by 5 bases and J by 3 bases. This CDR3 is CASSHRTGPNYPNQPQHF. The CDR3 nucleotides read TGTGCCAGCAGTCATCGGACAGGACCGAACTACCCCAATCAGCCCCAGCATTTT.

The chain combines TRBV7-6 with TRBJ2-7; TRBD1 matches at 11 bases. The CDR3 runs 14 residues. In germline, CDR1 is SGHVS, CDR2 FNYEAQ. The V and J ends lost 5 bases and 3 bases, in that order; junction bases with no gene match: 3. In DNA, the CDR3 is TGTGCCAGCAGCGCTGGGACAGGGGGCTACGAGCAGTACTTC. It encodes CASSAGTGGYEQYF. The full variable domain, rest sourced from reference TRBV7-6 and TRBJ2-7, is GAGVSQSPRYKVTKRGQDVALRCDPISGHVSLYWYRQALGQGPEFLTYFNYEAQQDKSGLPNDRFSAERPEGSISTLTIQRTEQRDSAMYRCASSAGTGGYEQYFGPGTRLTVT.

The chain links TRBV15 to TRBJ1-2, with TRBD1 matching over 8 bases. V shed 0 bases, J shed 7 bases, and the junction held 7 bases outside the gene matches. The CDR3 length is 15 residues. The germline CDR1 and CDR2 sequences are LNHNV and YYDKDF (reference sequence). The CDR3: CATSRDVQGASGYTF. The CDR3 DNA sequence: TGTGCCACCAGCAGAGATGTGCAGGGGGCGTCTGGCTACACCTTC.

The chain combines TRBV7-9 with TRBJ2-3; D is possibly TRBD1 (5 bases). In germline, CDR1 is SEHNR, CDR2 FQNEAQ (reference sequence). The CDR3 consists of 14 residues. The V gene lost 0 bases and the J gene lost 4 bases, with 8 bases spanning the gap. DNA for the CDR3: TGTGCCAGCAGCTTAGCCAGGGTTCCAGATACGCAGTATTTT. Amino acid sequence: CASSLARVPDTQYF.

Of note for this clone: The junction does not match germline at one end; this may be a read error. The chain couples TRBV7-7 to TRBJ2-5, with D perhaps matching TRBD1 (6 bases). Germline CDR1 and CDR2: SSHAT and FNYEAQ (reference sequence). The CDR3 is 14 amino acids. The CDR3 protein is CASSPDRFVETQYF. In nucleotides, the CDR3 is TGTGCTAGCAGCCCAGACAGGTTCGTGGAGACCCAGTACTTC.

The chain joins TRBV6-5 to TRBJ2-3, with a possible D match to TRBD2 (5 bases). The CDR3 spans 15 residues. V was cut by 6 bases and J by 1 base, with 14 bases left in between. The germline V gene has CDR1 MNHEY and CDR2 SVGAGI. The CDR3 spells CASSYEGLGTDTQYF. CDR3 nucleotide sequence: TGTGCCAGCAGCTATGAGGGCCTCGGCACAGATACGCAGTATTTT.

The chain uses TRBV6-1 and TRBJ1-6; no firm D call. Germline V CDR1 and CDR2: MNHNS, SASEGT. The CDR3 extends over 15 amino acids. V was pared by 1 base and J by 5 bases, with 9 bases between. CDR3 DNA: TGTGCCAGCAGTGAAGGGGCCGGAAATAATTCACCCCTCCACTTT. Protein sequence: CASSEGAGNNSPLHF.

V and J are TRBV29-1 and TRBJ1-2; D call uncertain. The V gene lost 1 base and the J gene lost 6 bases, with 6 bases spanning the gap. The germline V gene encodes CDR1 SQVTM and CDR2 ANQGSEA. There are 11 residues in the CDR3. In nucleotides, the CDR3 is TGCAGCGTTGAAGGGCGGGATGGCTACACCTTC. Amino acids: CSVEGRDGYTF.

The chain is built from TRBV7-3 and TRBJ2-7; maybe TRBD1 (6 bases). V lost 5 bases, J lost 4 bases, and 21 bases lay in between. The CDR3 has 16 residues. CDR1 is SGHTA and CDR2 is FQGTGA in the germline V gene. The CDR3, as DNA: TGTGCCAGCAGCCCTTTGCCCGGACAGTATAGGTACGAGCAGTACTTC. Protein product: CASSPLPGQYRYEQYF. Full variable domain (rest looked up from reference TRBV7-3 and TRBJ2-7): GAGVSQTPSNKVTEKGKYVELRCDPISGHTALYWYRQSLGQGPEFLIYFQGTGAADDSGLPNDRFFAVRPEGSVSTLKIQRTERGDSAVYLCASSPLPGQYRYEQYFGPGTRLTVT.

The rearrangement joins TRBV11-3 to TRBJ2-2; 8 bases align to TRBD1. This CDR3 has 16 residues. V lost 1 base, J lost 3 bases, and 4 bases stayed unmatched. In germline, CDR1 is SGHNT, CDR2 YENEEA. The CDR3 protein is CASSLGTGIDTGELFF. Here the CDR3 DNA reads TGTGCCAGCAGCTTAGGGACAGGGATTGACACCGGGGAGCTGTTTTTT.

This clone was counted between two and nine times. V gene TRBV30 combines with J gene TRBJ2-7, with no clear D. Germline V gene lookup returns CDR1 GTSNPN and CDR2 SVGIG (reference sequence). The ends were cut back, 7 bases at V and 0 bases at J, with 13 bases in the middle. The CDR3 is 13 residues long. This CDR3 is CAFSLGTSYEQYF. CDR3 DNA: TGTGCCTTCAGCCTGGGCACCTCCTACGAGCAGTACTTC. Combining the CDR3 with reference TRBV30 and TRBJ2-7 gives the whole variable domain SQTIHQWPATLVQPVGSPLSLECTVEGTSNPNLYWYRQAAGRGLQLLFYSVGIGQISSEVPQNLSASRPQDRQFILSSKKLLLSDSGFYLCAFSLGTSYEQYFGPGTRLTVT.

The chain employs TRBV5-5 and TRBJ2-7; 8 positions match TRBD2. Trimming at V came to 2 bases and at J to 2 bases, leaving 3 bases not matched to a gene. Germline CDR1 is SGHKS and CDR2 is YYEKEE (reference sequence). The CDR3 loop spans 14 amino acids. The DNA of the CDR3 is TGTGCCAGCAGCTTTGGGCGGGGGGCCTACGAGCAGTACTTC. The encoded protein is CASSFGRGAYEQYF.

The chain employs TRBV30 and TRBJ1-1; 7 nucleotides align to TRBD1. Germline V gene data show CDR1 as GTSNPN and CDR2 as SVGIG (reference sequence). The CDR3 has 11 residues. J lost 7 bases, V lost 2 bases, and 1 base had no gene match. The CDR3 loop reads CAWSRDSEAFF. CDR3 in DNA: TGTGCCTGGAGTCGGGACAGTGAAGCTTTCTTT.

The chain uses TRBV7-2 and TRBJ2-3; D remains ambiguous. The germline gives CDR1 SGHTA, CDR2 FQGNSA. This CDR3 has 15 residues. V lost 1 base, J lost 1 base, and 9 bases lay in between. The CDR3 DNA sequence: TGTGCCAGCAGCTTAGTCCTGCAGGGCACAGATACGCAGTATTTT. Protein product: CASSLVLQGTDTQYF.

This clone was observed a few times. The chain couples TRBV2 to TRBJ1-1, with TRBD1 matching 8 bases. Germline-derived CDR1 and CDR2 are SNHLY and FYNNEI. Trimming cost V 6 bases and J 1 base; bases outside gene matches: 7. The CDR3 totals 15 residues. The CDR3 DNA reads TGTGCCAGCAGACCACCCGGGACAGGGAACACTGAAGCTTTCTTT. Residues: CASRPPGTGNTEAFF.

The CDR3 loop reads CASSEGTGRPNQPQHF. The CDR3 nucleotides read TGCGCCAGCAGTGAAGGGACAGGGAGGCCCAATCAGCCCCAGCATTTT. The chain couples TRBV10-2 to TRBJ1-5; 9 nucleotides line up with TRBD1. The V segment lost 3 bases and the J segment 3 bases; nucleotides outside the gene matches: 6. Per germline, CDR1 WSHSY and CDR2 SAAADI. The length of the CDR3 is 16 residues.

This chain joins TRBV19 and TRBJ1-1, with 7 bases aligning to TRBD1. The germline V gene encodes CDR1 LNHDA and CDR2 SQIVND (reference sequence). With 3 bases clipped from V and 6 bases from J, the junction kept 4 bases outside the gene matches. The CDR3 contains 13 residues. CDR3 sequence (DNA): TGTGCCAGTAGTATTCAGGGGGAACCTGAAGCTTTCTTT. Translation gives CASSIQGEPEAFF.

The V and J genes are TRBV9 and TRBJ2-3, with D uncertain. The germline V gene has CDR1 SGDLS and CDR2 YYNGEE. Trimming removed 0 bases at V and 4 bases at J, with 15 bases between. This CDR3 is built from 16 residues. In nucleotides, the CDR3 is TGTGCCAGCAGCGTAGACTTGCAATACCCCGCAGATACGCAGTATTTT. Residues: CASSVDLQYPADTQYF.

V and J are TRBV4-1 and TRBJ1-5, with a tentative D call TRBD1 (5 bases). Germline V CDR1 and CDR2: MGHRA, YSYEKL. Trimming took 0 bases from V and 6 from J, leaving 18 bases between them. CDR3 size: 17 residues. CDR3 nucleotide sequence: TGCGCCAGCAGCCAAGATCCCCGAGCAGGGCTTTTTCAGCCCCAGCATTTT. It specifies CASSQDPRAGLFQPQHF.

V gene TRBV5-1 combines with J gene TRBJ2-1; 11 nucleotides align to TRBD2. Trimming removed 1 base from V and 6 bases from J; junction bases left unmatched: 6. This CDR3 has 16 residues. The germline CDR1 and CDR2 sequences are SGHRS and YFSETQ. The CDR3 spells CASSLRLLAGANEQFF. CDR3 bases: TGCGCCAGCAGCTTGCGGTTACTAGCGGGAGCCAATGAGCAGTTCTTC.

The gene calls are TRBV5-4 and TRBJ2-7; 7 nucleotides match TRBD2. The J segment lost 2 bases and the V segment lost 0 bases, leaving 2 bases of the junction unmatched. The CDR3 is 14 residues long. CDR1 SGHNT and CDR2 YYREEE come from the germline V gene (reference sequence). In nucleotides, the CDR3 is TGTGCCAGCAGCTTGGAAGCGGGGCCCTACGAGCAGTACTTC. It specifies CASSLEAGPYEQYF.

V usage is TRBV6-5 and J usage is TRBJ2-3, with 7 positions matching TRBD1. Germline V gene sequence: CDR1 MNHEY, CDR2 SVGAGI. The CDR3 contains 15 residues. V was pared by 6 bases and J by 4 bases, with 10 bases of the junction left unmatched. DNA for the CDR3: TGTGCCAGCAGCAGCGGCATAGGGGGCGCAGATACGCAGTATTTT. Its translation is CASSSGIGGADTQYF.

This chain links TRBV30 with TRBJ1-4; D is uncertain. The CDR3 runs to 14 residues. Germline loops: CDR1 GTSNPN, CDR2 SVGIG (reference sequence). The V gene lost 5 bases and the J gene lost 3 bases, with 13 bases spanning the gap. The CDR3 DNA reads as TGTGCCTGGGGTCAGGCAGATTCTAATGAAAAACTGTTTTTT. Encoded protein: CAWGQADSNEKLFF.

The chain has TRBV11-2 and TRBJ2-7, with D tentatively TRBD1 (6 bases). The CDR3 length is 15 residues. V was clipped by 1 base and J by 6 bases, with 16 bases between them. From germline, CDR1 is SGHAT and CDR2 FQNNGV. The CDR3 region is CASSLADRPTVEQYF. CDR3 sequence (DNA): TGTGCCAGCAGCTTAGCCGACAGGCCTACTGTCGAGCAGTACTTC.

This clone was seen a handful of times. V and J are TRBV5-1 and TRBJ1-1; weak D call: TRBD1 (6 bases). V was trimmed by 0 bases and J by 1 base, leaving 13 bases between them. The CDR3 contains 16 residues. CDR1 SGHRS and CDR2 YFSETQ come from the germline V gene. The CDR3 DNA sequence: TGCGCCAGCAGCTTGGGCGATCGGGGGGCGAACACTGAAGCTTTCTTT. This gives the protein CASSLGDRGANTEAFF.